Each of the 9 T cell receptor beta chains below was sequenced from the same sample in a study of shared clonotypes between healthy human individuals. Clones were sequenced by immunoSEQ multiplex PCR, and TCRdb holds only the in-frame ones, with some missing. The sample records 560,000 or so clones, about 96% being singletons. CD45RO-negative CD8 cells positively selected for CCR7 made up the naive population, which excluded terminally differentiated effector memory CD45RA+ cells. The source material was naive CD8+ T cells sorted from blood. These receptors all come from a woman in her 30s in good health.

The chain links TRBV7-9 to TRBJ2-2, with TRBD2 as a possible D gene (6 bases). The V and J ends lost 5 bases and 6 bases respectively, with 13 bases between them. Germline CDR1 is SEHNR and CDR2 is FQNEAQ (reference sequence). There are 14 residues in the CDR3. The chain's CDR3 is CASSLVGGPGELFF. The CDR3 bases are TGTGCCAGCAGCCTGGTAGGAGGGCCCGGGGAGCTGTTTTTT.

This clone has only one observation. The chain couples TRBV9 to TRBJ2-3; TRBD2 agrees at 10 bases. V gave up 0 bases and J gave up 0 bases; unmatched junction bases: 7. The length of the CDR3 is 18 residues. Germline values: CDR1 SGDLS, CDR2 YYNGEE. CDR3 in DNA: TGTGCCAGCAGCGTAGAAGGATTGGGACTAGCGAGCACAGATACGCAGTATTTT. Encoded protein: CASSVEGLGLASTDTQYF.

The chain couples TRBV27 to TRBJ1-6; D may be TRBD1 (6 bases). The V end lost 7 bases, the J end lost 7 bases, and 14 bases lay between the germline ends. CDR3 length: 14 residues. Germline V gene lookup returns CDR1 MNHEY and CDR2 SMNVEV (reference sequence). CDR3 in DNA: TGTGCCAGCACTCCGCTGGGGGCCAATTCACCCCTCCACTTT. Amino acids: CASTPLGANSPLHF.

The chain carries TRBV6-5 and TRBJ1-1; no reliable D call. The CDR3 has 14 amino acids. Trimming pared 5 bases from V and 3 bases from J, leaving 13 bases between. The germline V gene has CDR1 MNHEY and CDR2 SVGAGI. CDR3 residues: CASSIDAIYTEAFF. The DNA for the CDR3 is TGTGCCAGCAGTATCGACGCAATCTACACTGAAGCTTTCTTT.

The chain joins TRBV27 to TRBJ2-2; a possible D gene is TRBD2 (6 bases). Trimming pared 7 bases from V and 6 bases from J, leaving 9 bases between. The CDR3 sequence is 12 residues long. Germline V CDR1 and CDR2: MNHEY, SMNVEV (reference sequence). Here the CDR3 reads CASNGGPGELFF. In nucleotides, the CDR3 is TGTGCCAGCAATGGAGGGCCCGGGGAGCTGTTTTTT.

The chain couples TRBV9 to TRBJ2-1; 12 bases match TRBD2. The CDR3 totals 15 residues. With V trimmed by 5 bases and J by 4 bases, 4 bases remained unmatched. Germline V lookup: CDR1 SGDLS, CDR2 YYNGEE. CDR3 sequence (DNA): TGTGCCAGCAGAACGGGGACTAGCGGGTACAATGAGCAGTTCTTC. Encoded protein: CASRTGTSGYNEQFF.

This chain connects TRBV2 to TRBJ2-1, with D perhaps matching TRBD1 or TRBD2 (6 bases each). The CDR3 contains 16 residues. CDR1 SNHLY and CDR2 FYNNEI come from the germline V gene. The V gene lost 7 bases and the J gene lost 3 bases, with 19 bases spanning the gap. CDR3 region: CASTEGGTPIYNEQFF. CDR3 DNA: TGTGCCAGCACCGAGGGCGGGACACCTATCTACAATGAGCAGTTCTTC.

This chain joins TRBV27 and TRBJ1-2; 7 nucleotides match TRBD1. Germline lookup yields CDR1 MNHEY and CDR2 SMNVEV (reference sequence). Losses at the gene ends were 5 bases for V and 3 bases for J; bases not matched to a gene: 6. This CDR3 is 14 amino acids long. In nucleotides, the CDR3 is TGTGCCAGCAGTCCCCAGGGGGGACACTATGGCTACACCTTC. Encoded protein: CASSPQGGHYGYTF.

The chain recombines TRBV27 with TRBJ2-3; a possible D gene is TRBD1 (5 bases). Trimming left V 0 bases short and J 3 bases short, with 13 bases between. The CDR3 runs 16 residues. The germline V gene has CDR1 MNHEY and CDR2 SMNVEV (reference sequence). CDR3 DNA sequence: TGTGCCAGCAGTTTATCGGCCCAGGGAAGGACAGATACGCAGTATTTT. This sequence encodes CASSLSAQGRTDTQYF.